Listed below are T cell receptor beta chains from one sample, sequenced in a study of tumor-infiltrating lymphocytes in oesophageal squamous cell carcinoma. MiXCR, applied by TCRdb to the PCR reads, yields one record per CDR3 protein. This table has about 6,600 distinct CDR3 sequences, about a sixth appearing once. The sample was blood. The receptors here all came from a male donor with esophageal squamous cell carcinoma. CDR3s include the opening cysteine and the closing phenylalanine or tryptophan. The order of the fields is J gene, clone size, D gene, V gene, CDR3 protein, CDR3 DNA. D genes are given only for firm matches. Some rows mark clone size as missing; the rest say once, few, many or name a class of expanded clone.

>TRBJ2-7|medium-sized|TRBD1|TRBV7-9
CASSLVAGTGGYNEQYF
TGTGCCAGCAGCTTAGTTGCCGGGACAGGGGGCTACAATGAGCAGTACTTC
>TRBJ2-3|medium-sized|NA|TRBV6-1
CASTWGASTDTQYF
TGTGCCAGCACCTGGGGTGCTAGCACAGATACGCAGTATTTT
>TRBJ2-2|few|NA|TRBV14
CASSQLQAGGELFF
TGTGCCAGCAGCCAATTGCAGGCCGGCGGGGAGCTGTTTTTT
>TRBJ1-3|medium-sized|NA|TRBV7-6
CASSSDSSGNTIYF
TGTGCCAGCAGTTCAGACAGCTCTGGAAACACCATATATTTT
>TRBJ2-7|many|NA|TRBV7-6
CASSEDNYNEQYF
TGTGCCAGCAGCGAGGACAACTACAATGAGCAGTACTTC
>TRBJ1-5|many|NA|TRBV11-2
CASSFAGEGQPQHF
TGTGCCAGCAGCTTCGCAGGGGAGGGTCAGCCCCAGCATTTT
>TRBJ2-5|large|TRBD2|TRBV7-2
CASSSPRGDKTQYF
TGTGCCAGCAGCTCCCCGCGGGGGGACAAGACCCAGTACTTC
>TRBJ2-3|many|TRBD1|TRBV11-3
CASSFDRGQDTQYF
TGTGCCAGCAGCTTCGACAGGGGGCAAGATACGCAGTATTTT
>TRBJ2-1|many|NA|TRBV5-4
CASSSFSYNEQFF
TGTGCCAGCAGCTCCTTTTCCTACAATGAGCAGTTCTTC
>TRBJ2-7|medium-sized|NA|TRBV10-3
CAISESSQRPYEQYF
TGTGCCATCAGTGAGTCGAGCCAGAGACCCTACGAGCAGTACTTC
>TRBJ2-5|large|TRBD1|TRBV12-3/TRBV12-4
CASNRGGAGETQYF
TGTGCCAGCAACCGAGGGGGCGCAGGAGAGACCCAGTACTTC
>TRBJ2-1|NA|NA|TRBV20-1
CSARAHRSNNEQFF
TGCAGTGCTAGGGCCCACCGGTCAAACAATGAGCAGTTCTTC
>TRBJ2-7|medium-sized|NA|TRBV7-2
CASQIGPNLNSPLHF
TGTGCCAGCCAGATAGGGCCGAACCTTAATTCACCCCTCCACTTC
>TRBJ1-1|NA|NA|TRBV6-1
CASSLSGGLSYEQFF
TGTGCCAGCAGTCTTAGCGGGGGGCTCTCCTACGAGCAGTTCTTT
>TRBJ1-5|medium-sized|NA|TRBV7-6
CASSLYGGRISNQPQHF
TGTGCCAGCAGCTTATATGGGGGGCGGATTAGCAATCAGCCCCAGCATTTT
>TRBJ2-1|many|TRBD1|TRBV28
CATTPDRLWLGEQFF
TGTGCCACAACCCCGGACAGGTTATGGTTAGGTGAGCAGTTCTTC
>TRBJ1-1|medium-sized|NA|TRBV7-2
CASSLTPTTEAFF
TGTGCCAGCAGCTTAACGCCGACAACTGAAGCTTTCTTT
>TRBJ2-7|many|NA|TRBV5-1
CASTKPGHSEQYF
TGCGCCAGCACCAAACCGGGACACTCCGAGCAGTACTTC
>TRBJ2-7|medium-sized|TRBD1|TRBV28
CASSFVGGNEQYF
TGTGCCAGCAGTTTTGTAGGGGGCAATGAGCAGTACTTC
>TRBJ2-7|medium-sized|NA|TRBV11-2
CASSLVASHTFYEQYF
TGTGCCAGCAGCTTAGTAGCCAGTCACACGTTCTACGAGCAGTACTTC
>TRBJ1-1|NA|TRBD1|TRBV6-5
CASSYVGTGVAEAFF
TGTGCCAGCAGTTACGTGGGGACAGGGGTGGCTGAAGCTTTCTTT
>TRBJ2-2|many|TRBD2|TRBV5-5
CASSLAGMNTGELFF
TGTGCCAGCAGCTTAGCGGGGATGAACACCGGGGAGCTGTTTTTT
>TRBJ1-1|NA|TRBD1|TRBV18
CASSANRQGSNTEAFF
TGTGCCAGCTCAGCTAACAGACAGGGATCTAACACTGAAGCTTTCTTT
>TRBJ1-2|medium-sized|NA|TRBV7-2
CASSSHMGYGYTF
TGTGCCAGCAGCTCCCATATGGGATATGGCTACACCTTC
>TRBJ2-5|few|TRBD2|TRBV4-2
CASSQETSGGNQETQYF
TGTGCCAGCAGCCAAGAGACGAGCGGGGGGAACCAAGAGACCCAGTACTTC